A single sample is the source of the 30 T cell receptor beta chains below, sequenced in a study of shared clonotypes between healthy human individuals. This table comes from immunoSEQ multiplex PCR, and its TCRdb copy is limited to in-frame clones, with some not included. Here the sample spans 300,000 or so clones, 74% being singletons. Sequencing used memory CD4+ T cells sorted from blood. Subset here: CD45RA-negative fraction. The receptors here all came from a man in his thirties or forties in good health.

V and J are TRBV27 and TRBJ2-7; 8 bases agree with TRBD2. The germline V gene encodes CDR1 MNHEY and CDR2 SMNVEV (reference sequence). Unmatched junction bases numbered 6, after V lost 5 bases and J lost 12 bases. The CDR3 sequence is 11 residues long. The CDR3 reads CASSTSGRLYF. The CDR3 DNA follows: TGTGCCAGCAGTACCAGCGGGAGACTGTACTTC.

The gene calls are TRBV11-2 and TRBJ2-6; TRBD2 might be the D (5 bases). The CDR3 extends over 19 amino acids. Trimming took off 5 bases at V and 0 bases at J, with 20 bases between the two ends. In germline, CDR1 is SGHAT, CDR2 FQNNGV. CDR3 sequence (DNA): TGTGCCAGCAGCGAATTAGGGATAAAAGCGGTCTCTGGGGCCAACGTCCTGACTTTC. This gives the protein CASSELGIKAVSGANVLTF.

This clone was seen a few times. CDR3 region: CASSYSWAAETQYF. The CDR3, as DNA: TGTGCCAGCAGTTACTCCTGGGCAGCTGAGACCCAGTACTTC. The J gene is TRBJ2-5, the V gene TRBV6-5; D gene unclear. Germline CDR1 reads MNHEY; CDR2 reads SVGAGI. Trimming left V 0 bases short and J 5 bases short, with 10 bases between. CDR3 length equals 14 residues.

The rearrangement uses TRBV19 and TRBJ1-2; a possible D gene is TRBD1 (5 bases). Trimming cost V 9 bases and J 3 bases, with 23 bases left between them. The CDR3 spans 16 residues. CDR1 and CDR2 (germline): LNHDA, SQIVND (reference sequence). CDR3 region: CASITHGHGGDYGYTF. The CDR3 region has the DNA TGTGCCAGCATAACACACGGGCACGGGGGAGACTATGGCTACACCTTC.

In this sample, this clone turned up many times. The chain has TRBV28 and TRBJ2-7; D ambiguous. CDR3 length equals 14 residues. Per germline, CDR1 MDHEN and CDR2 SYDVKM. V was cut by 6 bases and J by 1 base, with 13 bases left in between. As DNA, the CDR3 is TGTGCCAGCAGCCCCCGCCACCTATCCTACGAGCAGTACTTC. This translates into CASSPRHLSYEQYF.

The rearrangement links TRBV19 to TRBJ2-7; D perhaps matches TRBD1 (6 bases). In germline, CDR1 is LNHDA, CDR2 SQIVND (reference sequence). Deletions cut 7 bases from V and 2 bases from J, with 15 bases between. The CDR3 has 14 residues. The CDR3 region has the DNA TGTGCCAGTAAAACAGGGTCCAATACCTACGAGCAGTACTTC. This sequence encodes CASKTGSNTYEQYF.

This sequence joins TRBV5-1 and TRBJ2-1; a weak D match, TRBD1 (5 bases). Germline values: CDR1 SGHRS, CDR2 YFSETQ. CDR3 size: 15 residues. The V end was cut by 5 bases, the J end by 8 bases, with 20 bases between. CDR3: CASREGVGSVDEQFF. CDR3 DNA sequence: TGCGCCAGCAGGGAAGGGGTAGGCTCGGTGGATGAGCAGTTCTTC.

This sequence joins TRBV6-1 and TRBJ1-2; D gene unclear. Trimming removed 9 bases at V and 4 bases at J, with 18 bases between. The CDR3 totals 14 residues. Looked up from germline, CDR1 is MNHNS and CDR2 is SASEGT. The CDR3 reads CARQLDPPGYGYTF. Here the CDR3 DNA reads TGTGCCAGGCAACTAGATCCTCCAGGCTATGGCTACACCTTC.

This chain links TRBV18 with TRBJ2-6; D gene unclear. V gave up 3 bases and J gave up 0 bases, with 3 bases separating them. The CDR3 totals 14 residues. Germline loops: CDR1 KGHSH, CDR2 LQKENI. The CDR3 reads CASSPFSGANVLTF. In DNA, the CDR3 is TGTGCCAGCTCACCGTTCTCTGGGGCCAACGTCCTGACTTTC.

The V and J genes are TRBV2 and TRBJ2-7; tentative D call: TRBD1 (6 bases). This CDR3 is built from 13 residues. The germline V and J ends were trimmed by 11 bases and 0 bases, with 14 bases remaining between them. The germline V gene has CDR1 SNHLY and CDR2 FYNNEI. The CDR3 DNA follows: TGTGCCGGGGCCTGGACAGACTCCTACGAGCAGTACTTC. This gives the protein CAGAWTDSYEQYF.

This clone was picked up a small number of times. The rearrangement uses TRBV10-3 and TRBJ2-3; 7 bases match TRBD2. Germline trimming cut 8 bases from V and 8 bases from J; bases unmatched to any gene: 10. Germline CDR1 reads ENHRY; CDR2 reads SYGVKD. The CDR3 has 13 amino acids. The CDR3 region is CAILPESGATQYF. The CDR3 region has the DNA TGTGCCATCCTCCCAGAAAGCGGGGCTACGCAGTATTTT.

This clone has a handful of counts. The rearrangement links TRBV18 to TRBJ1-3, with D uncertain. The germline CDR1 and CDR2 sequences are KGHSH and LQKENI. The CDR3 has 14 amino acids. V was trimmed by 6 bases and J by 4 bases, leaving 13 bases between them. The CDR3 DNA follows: TGTGCCAGCTCCTCGTCCGGGCGAGGAAACACCATATATTTT. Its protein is CASSSSGRGNTIYF.

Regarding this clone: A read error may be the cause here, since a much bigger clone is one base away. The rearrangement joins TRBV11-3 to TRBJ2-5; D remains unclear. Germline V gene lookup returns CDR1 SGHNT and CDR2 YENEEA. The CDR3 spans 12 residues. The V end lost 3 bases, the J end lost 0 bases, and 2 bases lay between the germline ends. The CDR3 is CASSLDQETQYF. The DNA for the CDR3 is TGTGCCAGCAGCTTGGACCAAGAGACCCAGTACTTC.

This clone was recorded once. The CDR3 DNA sequence: TGTGCCAGCAGCCAAGATTGGGGGTACTATGGCTACACCTTC. This sequence encodes CASSQDWGYYGYTF. The chain carries TRBV14 and TRBJ1-2; D may be TRBD1 (5 bases). The germline CDR1 and CDR2 sequences are SGHDN and FVKESK. With 0 bases removed from V and 3 bases from J, the gap between germline ends came to 8 bases. This CDR3 comprises 14 residues.

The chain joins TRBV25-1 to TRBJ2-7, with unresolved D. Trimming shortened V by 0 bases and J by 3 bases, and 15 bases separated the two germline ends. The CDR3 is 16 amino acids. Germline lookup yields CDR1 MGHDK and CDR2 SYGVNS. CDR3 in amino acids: CASSEYAQAPSYEQYF. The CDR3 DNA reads TGTGCCAGCAGTGAATACGCCCAGGCCCCGAGCTACGAGCAGTACTTC.

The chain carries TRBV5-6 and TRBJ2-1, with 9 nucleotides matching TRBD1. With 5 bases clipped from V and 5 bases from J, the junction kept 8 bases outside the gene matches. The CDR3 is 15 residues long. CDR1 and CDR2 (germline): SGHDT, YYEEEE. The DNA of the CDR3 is TGTGCCAGCAGTCACGGGACAGGGTGGCACAATGAGCAGTTCTTC. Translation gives CASSHGTGWHNEQFF.

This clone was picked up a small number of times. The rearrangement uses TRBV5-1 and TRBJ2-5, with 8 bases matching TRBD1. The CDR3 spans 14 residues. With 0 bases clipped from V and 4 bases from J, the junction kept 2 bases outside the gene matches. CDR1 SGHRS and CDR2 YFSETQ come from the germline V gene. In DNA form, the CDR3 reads TGCGCCAGCAGCTTGGAGGACAGGGCAGAGACCCAGTACTTC. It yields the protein CASSLEDRAETQYF.

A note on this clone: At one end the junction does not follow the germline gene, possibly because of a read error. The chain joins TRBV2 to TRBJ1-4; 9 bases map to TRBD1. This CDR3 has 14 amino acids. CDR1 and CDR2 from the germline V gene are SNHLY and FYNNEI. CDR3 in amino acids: CASRTQGANEKLFF. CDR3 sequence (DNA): TGTGCCAGCAGGACACAGGGGGCTAACGAAAAACTGTTTTTT. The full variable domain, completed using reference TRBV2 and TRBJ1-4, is EPEVTQTPSHQVTQMGQEVILRCVPISNHLYFYWYRQILGQKVEFLVSFYNNEISEKSEIFDDQFSVERPDGSNFTLKIRSTKLEDSAMYFCASRTQGANEKLFFGSGTQLSVL.

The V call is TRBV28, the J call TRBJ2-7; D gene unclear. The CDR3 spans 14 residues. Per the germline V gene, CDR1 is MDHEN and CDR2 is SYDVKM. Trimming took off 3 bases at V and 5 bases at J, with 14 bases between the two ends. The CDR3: CASSLGDTINEQYF. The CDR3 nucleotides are TGTGCCAGCAGTTTGGGCGATACGATAAACGAGCAGTACTTC.

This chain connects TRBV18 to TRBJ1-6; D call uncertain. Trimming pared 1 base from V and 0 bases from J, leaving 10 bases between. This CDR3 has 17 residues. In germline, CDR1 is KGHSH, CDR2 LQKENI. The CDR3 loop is CASSPRAPSSYNSPLHF. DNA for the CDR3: TGTGCCAGCTCACCACGTGCTCCGAGCTCCTATAATTCACCCCTCCACTTT.

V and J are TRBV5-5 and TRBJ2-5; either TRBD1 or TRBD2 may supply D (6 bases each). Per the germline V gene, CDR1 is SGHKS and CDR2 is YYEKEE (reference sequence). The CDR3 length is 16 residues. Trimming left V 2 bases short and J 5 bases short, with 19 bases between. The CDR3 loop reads CASSFGTGGGDETQYF. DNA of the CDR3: TGTGCCAGCAGCTTCGGGACCGGAGGGGGAGACGAGACCCAGTACTTC.

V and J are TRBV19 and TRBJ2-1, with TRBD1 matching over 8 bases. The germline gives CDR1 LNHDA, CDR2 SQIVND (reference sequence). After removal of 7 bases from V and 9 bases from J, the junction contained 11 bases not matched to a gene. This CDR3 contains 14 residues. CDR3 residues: CASTPGGALGEQFF. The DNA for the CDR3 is TGTGCCAGTACCCCAGGGGGCGCTTTGGGTGAGCAGTTCTTC.

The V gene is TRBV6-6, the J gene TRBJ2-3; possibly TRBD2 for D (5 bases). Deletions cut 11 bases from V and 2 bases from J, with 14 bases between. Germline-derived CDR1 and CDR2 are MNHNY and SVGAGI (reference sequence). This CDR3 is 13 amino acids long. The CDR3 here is CARDPGSTDTQYF. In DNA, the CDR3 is TGTGCCCGCGATCCGGGGTCCACAGATACGCAGTATTTT.

The CDR3 nucleotides read TGCGCCAGCAGCCCCGGACAGAATCAGCCCCAGCATTTT. This translates into CASSPGQNQPQHF. The chain is built from TRBV5-1 and TRBJ1-5, with a weak D call TRBD1 (6 bases). The CDR3 totals 13 residues. V was trimmed by 4 bases and J by 4 bases, leaving 9 bases between them. Germline V gene data show CDR1 as SGHRS and CDR2 as YFSETQ.

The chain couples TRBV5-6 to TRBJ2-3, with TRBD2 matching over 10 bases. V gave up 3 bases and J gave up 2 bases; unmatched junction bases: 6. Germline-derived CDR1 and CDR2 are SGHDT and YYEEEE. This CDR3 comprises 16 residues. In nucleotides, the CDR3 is TGTGCCAGCAGCTGGCTAGCGGGAGTTAACACAGATACGCAGTATTTT. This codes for CASSWLAGVNTDTQYF.

The CDR3 nucleotides read TGCGCCAGCAGAAGACTAGCGGGAGAGAAAGATACGCAGTATTTT. It translates to CASRRLAGEKDTQYF. The chain carries TRBV5-1 and TRBJ2-3, with 12 nucleotides matching TRBD2. Germline-derived CDR1 and CDR2 are SGHRS and YFSETQ. V shed 5 bases and J 5 bases; nucleotides not matched to a gene: 6. CDR3 length: 15 amino acids.

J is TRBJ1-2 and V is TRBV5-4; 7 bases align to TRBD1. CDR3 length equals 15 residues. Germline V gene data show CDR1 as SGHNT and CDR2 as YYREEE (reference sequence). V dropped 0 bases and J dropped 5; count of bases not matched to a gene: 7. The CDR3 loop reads CASSLGRGERYGYTF. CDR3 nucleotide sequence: TGTGCCAGCAGCTTGGGCAGGGGGGAGCGATATGGCTACACCTTC.

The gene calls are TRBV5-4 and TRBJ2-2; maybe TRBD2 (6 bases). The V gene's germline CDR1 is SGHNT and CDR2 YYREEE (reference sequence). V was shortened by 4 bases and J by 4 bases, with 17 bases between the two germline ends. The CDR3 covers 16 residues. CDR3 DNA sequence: TGTGCCAGCAGCCTCCCAGACGGGGGTGGCACCGGGGAGCTGTTTTTT. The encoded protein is CASSLPDGGGTGELFF.

The CDR3: CASSLAGGRADTQYF. CDR3 coding DNA: TGTGCCAGCAGTTTAGCGGGAGGCCGGGCGGATACGCAGTATTTT. The rearrangement links TRBV25-1 to TRBJ2-3; 10 bases agree with TRBD2. Unmatched junction bases numbered 8, after V lost 5 bases and J lost 6 bases. The CDR3 is 15 amino acids. Germline V gene sequence: CDR1 MGHDK, CDR2 SYGVNS.

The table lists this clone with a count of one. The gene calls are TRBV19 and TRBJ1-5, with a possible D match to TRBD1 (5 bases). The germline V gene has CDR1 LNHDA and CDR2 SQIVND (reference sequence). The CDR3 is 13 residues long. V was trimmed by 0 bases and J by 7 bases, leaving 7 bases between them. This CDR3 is CASSIDWDQPQHF. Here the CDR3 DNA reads TGTGCCAGTAGTATAGATTGGGACCAGCCCCAGCATTTT.